A single sample is the source of the 7 T cell receptor beta chains below, sequenced in a study of CD8+CD57+ T cells in acquired aplastic anemia (dated by TCRdb to the late 2010s). Sequencer: Illumina HiSeq 2000. Profiling of TCR beta VDJ combinations and CDR3 sequences used genomic DNA as the template. The public reads were quality trimmed at Q25 with fastp and then assembled into clones with MiXCR by TCRdb, keeping productive beta chains. One record per CDR3 amino acid sequence lists the most common genes and DNA. Within this sample are about 200,000 distinct CDR3 sequences, with approximately 65% of them counted one time only. The ten top clones hold around three fifths of the sample. The patients picked for sequencing were ones in whom flow cytometry had shown an expansion of CD8+CD57+ cells. Material: sorted CD4+, CD8+, or CD8+CD57+ T cells (not recorded which) from PBMCs. The origin of the receptors is a human donor with aplastic anemia.

J is TRBJ1-4 and V is TRBV2, with 7 positions matching TRBD1. V was pared by 10 bases and J by 8 bases, with 13 bases of the junction left unmatched. CDR3 length: 14 amino acids. Per the germline V gene, CDR1 is SNHLY and CDR2 is FYNNEI. The CDR3 protein is CATSGGGQIEKLFF. The CDR3 coding sequence is TGTGCCACATCAGGTGGGGGACAGATAGAAAAACTGTTTTTT. The full variable domain, completed using reference TRBV2 and TRBJ1-4, is EPEVTQTPSHQVTQMGQEVILRCVPISNHLYFYWYRQILGQKVEFLVSFYNNEISEKSEIFDDQFSVERPDGSNFTLKIRSTKLEDSAMYFCATSGGGQIEKLFFGSGTQLSVL.

V is TRBV24-1 and J is TRBJ2-1, with D possibly matching TRBD1 (6 bases). V lost 1 base and J lost 6, with 9 bases in between. From germline, CDR1 is KGHDR and CDR2 SFDVKD. The length of the CDR3 is 14 residues. In DNA, the CDR3 is TGTGCCACCAGTGATTTATCACAGGGCAATGAGCAGTTCTTC. Protein sequence: CATSDLSQGNEQFF.

The chain recombines TRBV7-3 with TRBJ2-2, with unresolved D. Trimming took off 2 bases at V and 7 bases at J, with 14 bases between the two ends. CDR3 length equals 15 residues. The germline CDR1 and CDR2 sequences are SGHTA and FQGTGA. CDR3 DNA sequence: TGTGCCAGCAGCTTAGGGTCTACCTTAAACGGGGAGCTGTTTTTT. This sequence encodes CASSLGSTLNGELFF. The complete variable domain, with remaining parts taken from reference TRBV7-3 and TRBJ2-2, reads GAGVSQTPSNKVTEKGKYVELRCDPISGHTALYWYRQSLGQGPEFLIYFQGTGAADDSGLPNDRFFAVRPEGSVSTLKIQRTERGDSAVYLCASSLGSTLNGELFFGEGSRLTVL.

This clonotype came up many times. A much larger clone differs by one base, so this may be a read error. This rearrangement joins TRBV7-9 to TRBJ2-7; TRBD1 agrees at 8 bases. The CDR3 is 13 amino acids. The V gene's germline CDR1 is SEHNR and CDR2 FQNEAQ (reference sequence). The trim removed 11 bases at V and 5 bases at J, leaving 11 bases unmatched. The CDR3 spells CAVMTGVDHEQYF. The CDR3 DNA follows: TGTGCCGTTATGACAGGGGTAGACCACGAGCAGTACTTC.

V and J are TRBV7-6 and TRBJ1-5, with TRBD1 as a possible D gene (6 bases). The ends were cut back, 0 bases at V and 5 bases at J, with 11 bases in the middle. There are 15 residues in the CDR3. Germline CDR1 reads SGHVS; CDR2 reads FNYEAQ. The CDR3 sequence is CASSLAGQSYQPQHF. CDR3 bases: TGTGCCAGCAGCTTAGCAGGACAGTCGTATCAGCCCCAGCATTTT.

This chain connects TRBV28 to TRBJ1-1; perhaps TRBD1 as D (5 bases). Trimming pared 6 bases from V and 1 base from J, leaving 15 bases between. The CDR3 is 15 residues long. Germline V gene sequence: CDR1 MDHEN, CDR2 SYDVKM. For the CDR3, the DNA is TGTGCCAGCAGCCCGGGGGGGTTTAGGAACACTGAAGCTTTCTTT. Encoded protein: CASSPGGFRNTEAFF.

CDR3 DNA: TGCAGTGCTAAGTTTGCGGGGGGGCGTAATGAGCAGTTCTTC. Protein product: CSAKFAGGRNEQFF. The V call is TRBV20-1, the J call TRBJ2-1; 9 nucleotides align to TRBD2. CDR1 and CDR2 from the germline V gene are DFQATT and SNEGSKA (reference sequence). Trimming cost V 4 bases and J 7 bases; bases outside gene matches: 8. The CDR3 sequence is 14 residues long.